This TCR beta chain came from a study of T-cell memory formation after mild COVID-19. Overall study: The TCR clusters were mostly specific to one donor. Study-level results: Contracting clones from day 15 to 85 showed balanced CD4/CD8; later expanders favored CD4+. CD4+ clones that contracted lay mainly in CM and EM; CD8+ ones lay in EMRA. The SARS-CoV-2 specificity of second-wave clones reaching peak at day 37 remained unverified.

TCRdb used MiXCR to reprocess the 5' RACE reads, holding one entry per CDR3 protein. The profile shows around 340,000 distinct CDR3 sequences, roughly 13% of them singletons. As concerns this clonotype: What it binds is not known.

Germline loops: CDR1 DFQATT, CDR2 SNEGSKA (reference sequence). V lost 4 bases and J 5 bases, leaving 12 bases between the germline ends. This CDR3 is 13 amino acids long. V usage is TRBV20-1 and J usage is TRBJ2-1, with a possible D match to TRBD1 (5 bases). The sample consisted of PBMCs or a T cell subset sorted from them (not recorded which). The origin of this receptor is a man aged 18 to 29 who had mild COVID-19 (a few samples of this study predate the infection). Cell type and time point are not known. The CDR3 coding sequence is TGCAGTGCTAAACAAACGACAGACAATGAGCAGTTCTTC. Translating it yields CSAKQTTDNEQFF.